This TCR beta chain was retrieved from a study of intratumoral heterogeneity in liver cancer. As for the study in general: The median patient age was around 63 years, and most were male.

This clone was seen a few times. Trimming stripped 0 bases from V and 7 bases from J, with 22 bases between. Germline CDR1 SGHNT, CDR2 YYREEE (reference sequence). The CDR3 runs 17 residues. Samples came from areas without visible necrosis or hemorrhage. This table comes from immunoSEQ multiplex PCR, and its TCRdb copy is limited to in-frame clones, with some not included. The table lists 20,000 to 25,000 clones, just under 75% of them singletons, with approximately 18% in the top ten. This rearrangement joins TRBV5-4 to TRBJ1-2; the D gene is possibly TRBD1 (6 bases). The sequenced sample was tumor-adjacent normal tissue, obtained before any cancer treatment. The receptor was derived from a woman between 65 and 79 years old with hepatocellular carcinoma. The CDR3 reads CASSLDPGQPKLGGYTF. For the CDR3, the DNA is TGTGCCAGCAGCTTGGACCCTGGACAGCCTAAATTGGGTGGCTACACCTTC.